Presented here are 29 T cell receptor beta chains from one specimen sequenced in a study of blood T cell repertoires in COVID-19. Using immunoSEQ multiplex PCR, the repertoire was profiled, and TCRdb retains in-frame clones only, with some absent. Here the sample spans 200,000 to 300,000 clones, 85% being singletons. Sequenced material: PBMCs or T cells enriched from blood (not recorded which). These receptors originate from a woman between 45 and 60 years old with acute COVID-19.

This clone was found once. The rearrangement uses TRBV11-2 and TRBJ2-2, with TRBD1 as a possible D gene (6 bases). Between the trimmed V and J ends, which lost 3 bases and 0 bases, there was a span of 11 bases. Germline CDR1 reads SGHAT; CDR2 reads FQNNGV. The CDR3 runs 16 residues. The CDR3: CASSLWTAANTGELFF. The CDR3 bases are TGTGCCAGCAGCTTGTGGACAGCCGCGAACACCGGGGAGCTGTTTTTT. Drawing the rest from reference TRBV11-2 and TRBJ2-2, the complete variable domain is EAGVAQSPRYKIIEKRQSVAFWCNPISGHATLYWYQQILGQGPKLLIQFQNNGVVDDSQLPKDRFSAERLKGVDSTLKIQPAKLEDSAVYLCASSLWTAANTGELFFGEGSRLTVL.

This chain connects TRBV19 to TRBJ1-1; TRBD1 aligns across 11 bases. The germline CDR1 and CDR2 sequences are LNHDA and SQIVND (reference sequence). The CDR3 consists of 15 residues. The ends lost 6 bases at V and 1 base at J; junction bases unmatched: 4. The chain's CDR3 is CASRRDRGANTEAFF. The CDR3 DNA is TGTGCCAGTAGAAGGGACAGGGGGGCGAACACTGAAGCTTTCTTT.

This clone was seen more than once but under ten times. The chain has TRBV5-1 and TRBJ1-1; a weak D match, TRBD1 (5 bases). Per the germline V gene, CDR1 is SGHRS and CDR2 is YFSETQ. Trimming took 4 bases from V and 5 from J, leaving 27 bases between them. The CDR3 runs 18 residues. CDR3 sequence reads: CASSLAAGTFLAGTEAFF. The DNA for the CDR3 is TGCGCCAGCAGCCTCGCGGCGGGGACTTTCCTGGCCGGGACTGAAGCTTTCTTT.

The J gene is TRBJ1-4, the V gene TRBV5-1; 9 nucleotides line up with TRBD1. The CDR3 length is 16 residues. In germline, CDR1 is SGHRS, CDR2 YFSETQ. V lost 5 bases to trimming and J lost 0 bases; unmatched junction nucleotides: 5. In DNA, the CDR3 is TGCGCCAGCAGGTCGGGACAGGGAGCAACTAATGAAAAACTGTTTTTT. Its translation: CASRSGQGATNEKLFF.

This chain uses TRBV5-6 with TRBJ2-2; a weak D match, TRBD2 (5 bases). The CDR3 runs to 13 residues. The V end lost 0 bases, the J end lost 7 bases, and 7 bases lay between the germline ends. CDR1 SGHDT and CDR2 YYEEEE come from the germline V gene. This chain's CDR3 is CASSLAGDGELFF. The DNA of the CDR3 is TGTGCCAGCAGCTTGGCCGGGGACGGGGAGCTGTTTTTT.

This chain joins TRBV9 and TRBJ2-7; TRBD1 matches 9 bases. This CDR3 contains 14 residues. CDR1 and CDR2 from the germline V gene are SGDLS and YYNGEE. Germline trimming cut 4 bases from V and 5 bases from J; bases unmatched to any gene: 7. The DNA of the CDR3 is TGTGCCAGCAGCCAGTGGGACAGGGCCCACGAGCAGTACTTC. This sequence encodes CASSQWDRAHEQYF.

This clone was detected only a few times. The rearrangement links TRBV2 to TRBJ2-2, with D possibly matching TRBD2 (7 bases). CDR1 and CDR2 from the germline V gene are SNHLY and FYNNEI. The CDR3 is 14 amino acids. Trimming shortened V by 7 bases and J by 4 bases, and 13 bases separated the two germline ends. The CDR3 spells CASKGGAITGELFF. CDR3 nucleotide sequence: TGTGCCAGCAAAGGGGGGGCCATCACCGGGGAGCTGTTTTTT.

The rearrangement joins TRBV6-2 or TRBV6-3 to TRBJ1-5; 9 bases fit TRBD1. V lost 4 bases to trimming and J lost 7 bases; unmatched junction nucleotides: 5. The CDR3 is made up of 14 amino acids. The germline gives CDR1 MNHEY, CDR2 SVGEGT. CDR3 coding DNA: TGTGCCAGCAGTTGGACAGGGGTCAGGCAGCCCCAGCATTTT. This sequence encodes CASSWTGVRQPQHF.

The chain combines TRBV6-5 with TRBJ1-2, with 8 positions matching TRBD1. Germline CDR1 MNHEY, CDR2 SVGAGI. V dropped 4 bases and J dropped 6; count of bases not matched to a gene: 4. The CDR3 is 13 residues long. The CDR3, as DNA: TGTGCCAGCAGTTTGGACAGGGATGATGGCTACACCTTC. Translating gives CASSLDRDDGYTF.

The chain couples TRBV2 to TRBJ1-1; D may be TRBD1 (5 bases). V lost 5 bases to trimming and J lost 1 base, with 8 bases between them. CDR1 is SNHLY, CDR2 FYNNEI, per germline. The CDR3 has 13 amino acids. CDR3 bases: TGTGCCAGCAGTTGGGGCTCGAACACTGAAGCTTTCTTT. Encoded protein: CASSWGSNTEAFF.

The DNA for the CDR3 is TGTGCCAGCAGTTGGGGACAGTTGAGCTCTGGAAACACCATATATTTT. Translated, it gives CASSWGQLSSGNTIYF. The chain joins TRBV6-5 to TRBJ1-3, with 7 bases aligning to TRBD1. The CDR3 totals 16 residues. Germline V gene sequence: CDR1 MNHEY, CDR2 SVGAGI. V was clipped by 4 bases and J by 0 bases; unmatched bases: 6.

V is TRBV3-1 (or the pseudogene TRBV3-2) and J is TRBJ1-1; 9 positions agree with TRBD1. Germline V CDR1 and CDR2: LGHDT, YNNKEL (reference sequence). Trimming removed 0 bases from V and 6 bases from J; junction bases left unmatched: 8. There are 16 residues in the CDR3. In nucleotides, the CDR3 is TGTGCCAGCAGCCAAGAAAAAGGGACAGGGCTCGCTGAAGCTTTCTTT. It specifies CASSQEKGTGLAEAFF.

The rearrangement joins TRBV5-1 to TRBJ2-2; D may be TRBD1 (6 bases). Germline-derived CDR1 and CDR2 are SGHRS and YFSETQ. V lost 4 bases and J lost 3, with 13 bases in between. The CDR3 spans 15 residues. The CDR3 region has the DNA TGCGCCAGCAGCAAGGGACACCTGGACACCGGGGAGCTGTTTTTT. Its translation: CASSKGHLDTGELFF.

The chain joins TRBV7-6 to TRBJ2-1, with a tentative D call TRBD1 (7 bases). Germline V CDR1 and CDR2: SGHVS, FNYEAQ. V was trimmed by 2 bases and J by 4 bases, leaving 12 bases between them. CDR3 length: 15 residues. CDR3 sequence (DNA): TGTGCCAGCAGCTTACGGGCAGGGGGGTACAATGAGCAGTTCTTC. Translating it yields CASSLRAGGYNEQFF.

This chain joins TRBV12-5 and TRBJ1-5; D uncertain. The CDR3 consists of 13 residues. Germline CDR1 and CDR2: LGHNT and FRNRAP. Trimming left V 5 bases short and J 4 bases short, with 9 bases between. Written as DNA, the CDR3 is TGTGCTAGTGGTACCGGGGTGAATCAGCCCCAGCATTTT. Residues: CASGTGVNQPQHF.

The J gene is TRBJ2-1, the V gene TRBV5-6; 10 positions agree with TRBD2. The germline V gene has CDR1 SGHDT and CDR2 YYEEEE. Trimming cost V 6 bases and J 7 bases; bases outside gene matches: 10. The length of the CDR3 is 15 residues. The CDR3 sequence: CASILSGGAENEQFF. The CDR3 nucleotides are TGTGCCAGCATCCTCAGCGGGGGGGCCGAGAATGAGCAGTTCTTC.

This chain connects TRBV9 to TRBJ1-4; TRBD1 aligns across 8 bases. After removal of 3 bases from V and 0 bases from J, the junction contained 4 bases not matched to a gene. CDR1 is SGDLS and CDR2 is YYNGEE in the germline V gene. The CDR3 covers 16 residues. The CDR3 here is CASSGRGRATNEKLFF. CDR3 nucleotide sequence: TGTGCCAGCAGCGGCAGGGGGCGGGCAACTAATGAAAAACTGTTTTTT.

V usage is TRBV30 and J usage is TRBJ2-5; D unclear. With 1 base removed from V and 4 bases from J, the gap between germline ends came to 10 bases. The CDR3 is 13 amino acids. Germline CDR1 GTSNPN, CDR2 SVGIG (reference sequence). Here the CDR3 DNA reads TGTGCCTGGAGTGAGCCTCTAGGAGAGACCCAGTACTTC. This encodes CAWSEPLGETQYF.

The rearrangement joins TRBV7-9 to TRBJ1-6; 7 nucleotides match TRBD1. After removal of 5 bases from V and 10 bases from J, the junction contained 8 bases not matched to a gene. This CDR3 has 14 amino acids. Per the germline V gene, CDR1 is SEHNR and CDR2 is FQNEAQ (reference sequence). CDR3 region: CASSRVQGGSPLHF. The DNA of the CDR3 is TGTGCCAGCAGCCGCGTGCAGGGGGGCTCACCCCTCCACTTT.

The CDR3: CASQELSRTEKLFF. CDR3 coding DNA: TGTGCCAGCCAAGAACTCTCCCGAACTGAAAAACTGTTTTTT. V and J are TRBV2 and TRBJ1-4; no clear D gene. This CDR3 contains 14 residues. CDR1 and CDR2 from the germline V gene are SNHLY and FYNNEI. With 8 bases removed from V and 7 bases from J, the gap between germline ends came to 17 bases.

The chain joins TRBV30 to TRBJ1-1, with TRBD1 identical over 7 bases. The CDR3 consists of 13 residues. Trimming cost V 1 base and J 10 bases; bases outside gene matches: 9. Germline V gene lookup returns CDR1 GTSNPN and CDR2 SVGIG (reference sequence). CDR3 loop: CAWSGQGSPLAFF. The DNA of the CDR3 is TGTGCCTGGAGTGGACAGGGCTCTCCTCTAGCTTTCTTT.

The chain is built from TRBV6-2 or TRBV6-3 and TRBJ2-7; 12 nucleotides line up with TRBD2. The CDR3 contains 16 residues. Germline trimming cut 5 bases from V and 3 bases from J; bases unmatched to any gene: 8. CDR1 is MNHEY, CDR2 SVGEGT, per germline. For the CDR3, the DNA is TGTGCCAGCAGTCCCCCGACTAGCGGGGGCGTCTACGAGCAGTACTTC. Its translation: CASSPPTSGGVYEQYF.

In the case of this clone: At one end the junction does not follow the germline gene, possibly because of a read error. The chain recombines TRBV9 with TRBJ2-2; 9 nucleotides match TRBD2. CDR3 size: 17 residues. Germline CDR1 and CDR2: SGDLS and YYNGEE. CDR3: CASSGAAGGPSSGELFF. The CDR3 DNA sequence: TGCGCCAGCAGCGGAGCGGCGGGGGGGCCTAGTTCCGGGGAGCTGTTTTTT.

The genes are TRBV18 and TRBJ2-7; 7 bases fit TRBD1. The V segment lost 5 bases and the J segment 6 bases; nucleotides outside the gene matches: 19. The CDR3 is 17 amino acids. Per germline, CDR1 KGHSH and CDR2 LQKENI. CDR3 amino acids: CASSKRGSRDSIREQYF. The CDR3 DNA reads as TGTGCCAGCTCAAAGAGGGGGTCCCGGGACAGTATCCGCGAGCAGTACTTC.

This clone was found a few times. The chain recombines TRBV30 with TRBJ1-4; no reliable D call. The CDR3 has 14 residues. The V end was cut by 7 bases, the J end by 0 bases, with 12 bases between. Germline CDR1 and CDR2: GTSNPN and SVGIG (reference sequence). The CDR3 coding sequence is TGTGCCTTAGCCGACGGAGCAACTAATGAAAAACTGTTTTTT. Its translation: CALADGATNEKLFF.

The chain links TRBV7-2 to TRBJ1-1; D is undetermined. Per germline, CDR1 SGHTA and CDR2 FQGNSA. This CDR3 region has 14 residues. With 6 bases removed from V and 3 bases from J, the gap between germline ends came to 14 bases. CDR3 bases: TGTGCCAGCAGTTCCTTTGGGAGGCACACTGAAGCTTTCTTT. It encodes CASSSFGRHTEAFF.

The chain joins TRBV6-6 to TRBJ1-1; D is possibly TRBD1 (6 bases). Between the trimmed V and J ends, which lost 0 bases and 1 base, there was a span of 9 bases. This CDR3 is built from 15 residues. CDR1 and CDR2 from the germline V gene are MNHNY and SVGAGI (reference sequence). CDR3 DNA sequence: TGTGCCAGCAGTTACTCTGGGGGCGGGAACACTGAAGCTTTCTTT. As protein: CASSYSGGGNTEAFF.

The V gene is TRBV2, the J gene TRBJ1-3; no definite D call. Between the trimmed V and J ends, which lost 3 bases and 0 bases, there was a span of 9 bases. The CDR3 spans 15 residues. Looked up from germline, CDR1 is SNHLY and CDR2 is FYNNEI. The CDR3 protein is CASSDSVVSGNTIYF. In nucleotides, the CDR3 is TGTGCCAGCAGTGACAGCGTAGTCTCTGGAAACACCATATATTTT.

This rearrangement joins TRBV5-8 to TRBJ1-1; unclear D gene. Looked up from germline, CDR1 is SGHTS and CDR2 is YDEGEE. The CDR3 length is 12 residues. The V end was cut by 4 bases, the J end by 6 bases, with 10 bases between. The CDR3 loop reads CASSPLRAEAFF. The CDR3 DNA follows: TGTGCCAGCAGCCCCCTTCGGGCTGAAGCTTTCTTT.